This T cell receptor beta chain emerged from a study of T cells in Graves' hyperthyroidism and ophthalmopathy. Researchers amplified the TCR beta CDR3 regions from RNA transcripts. Researchers ran a first-round RT-PCR on the TCR CDR3 using the HTBI primer set. From the multiplex PCR reads, TCRdb called clonotypes with MiXCR, one entry per CDR3 protein. The sample has around 350,000 distinct CDR3 sequences; about 18% are singletons. V lost 0 bases, J lost 0 bases, and 19 bases lay in between. The CDR3 runs to 19 residues. Per germline, CDR1 LNHNV and CDR2 YYDKDF (reference sequence). This clonotype showed up many times.

This receptor was obtained from a woman under 40 with Graves' hyperthyroidism that later progressed to Graves' ophthalmopathy. The chain couples TRBV15 to TRBJ2-3; no reliable D call. Material for sequencing was blood. The CDR3 sequence: CATSRESPFGLSSTDTQYF. The CDR3 coding sequence is TGTGCCACCAGCAGAGAGTCCCCATTTGGTCTATCTAGCACAGATACGCAGTATTTT.